This TCR beta chain was identified in a study of blood T cell repertoires in COVID-19. As handled by the study authors: For nucleated cells, counts were estimated from reference gene primer amplification. Produced via immunoSEQ multiplex PCR; TCRdb's table is partial and in-frame only. V and J calls and clone size come straight from that table; D and trimming were deduced from the DNA. The table records approximately 180,000 clones, roughly 87% of them present only once. The V and J ends lost 4 bases and 0 bases respectively, with 5 bases between them. Germline loops: CDR1 GTSNPN, CDR2 SVGIG (reference sequence). The CDR3 is 12 residues long.

The sequence came from a woman between 45 and 60 years old with acute or convalescent COVID-19. Sequences were obtained from peripheral blood. The rearrangement links TRBV30 to TRBJ2-3; D remains unclear. This CDR3 is CAWKLSTDTQYF. The CDR3 region has the DNA TGTGCCTGGAAGCTTAGCACAGATACGCAGTATTTT.